This TCR beta chain derives from a study of cytomegalovirus exposure and HLA in healthy donors. Study-level findings and limits: From TCR beta sequences, most subjects' HLA-A and HLA-B alleles were reportedly predicted accurately.

V was pared by 3 bases and J by 0 bases, with 11 bases between. The germline V gene encodes CDR1 SNHLY and CDR2 FYNNEI. This CDR3 is 15 amino acids long. A remark on this clone: What it binds is not known.

PCR involved 60 Vbeta and 13 Jbeta primers. Measured with immunoSEQ multiplex PCR; TCRdb has only the in-frame clones, and not every one. The sample records about 140,000 clones, roughly four fifths being singletons. Nominal health characterized the donors when sampled, though unrecorded immune exposures were likely. The chain has TRBV2 and TRBJ1-1; D ambiguous. The specimen sequenced was PBMCs. This receptor was obtained from a man aged 18 to 30 in good health and CMV-seropositive. The CDR3 protein is CASSDFESLNTEAFF. The CDR3 DNA is TGTGCCAGCAGTGATTTCGAGAGCTTGAACACTGAAGCTTTCTTT.